This T cell receptor beta chain was documented in a study of T cell repertoires in cytomegalovirus infection. Study in general: The authors used CMV epitopes that were HLA-C-restricted (recently identified) and HLA-B-restricted (well studied). Matching HLA type and CMV infection were both indicated by public TCR beta signatures.

Study-wide findings and caveats: HLA-C-restricted CMV-specific TCR beta clonotypes were dominant in the ex vivo response.

This clonotype occurred a few times. Its antigen is as yet unknown. Using its own MiXCR run on the reads, TCRdb lists one record per CDR3 protein. The table lists approximately 73,000 distinct CDR3 sequences, about 37% of them singletons. The CDR3 is 17 amino acids. Trimming pared 3 bases from V and 0 bases from J, leaving 18 bases between. The V gene's germline CDR1 is MGHRA and CDR2 YSYEKL. The TCR was taken from a human donor in good health (CMV status not recorded). Some clones in this sample may be carry-over from other donors' samples. The chain joins TRBV4-1 to TRBJ2-7; possibly TRBD1 or TRBD2 for D (5 bases each). Sample: CD8+ T cells from cultured PBMCs, taken from culture after CMV antigen stimulation. Here the CDR3 reads CASSHRTGTAYSYEQYF. The CDR3, as DNA: TGCGCCAGCAGCCACCGCACCGGGACGGCCTACTCCTACGAGCAGTACTTC.